This TCR beta chain was documented in a study of brain T cells in children with intractable seizures. Only cases whose brain tissue showed the highest T cell transcript signatures were sequenced. Sequencing was performed with immunoSEQ multiplex PCR; in TCRdb, only in-frame clones are kept and a portion is missing. The data hold around 80,000 clones, with around nine tenths observed a single time. CDR3 length: 15 amino acids. V was clipped by 2 bases and J by 2 bases; unmatched bases: 4. CDR1 MNHEY and CDR2 SVGEGT come from the germline V gene. General study results and limits: Absence of clones before surgery may stem from lower sequencing depth.

About this clone itself: The antigen is unknown.

The sequencing here drew on peripheral blood, taken at surgery. The chain carries TRBV6-2 or TRBV6-3 and TRBJ2-3, with 7 nucleotides matching TRBD2. The clonotype comes from a girl aged 2-10 years with Rasmussen encephalitis and intractable seizures. The CDR3 DNA reads as TGTGCCAGCAGTTACGGCGGGGGACCCACAGATACGCAGTATTTT. Translating gives CASSYGGGPTDTQYF.